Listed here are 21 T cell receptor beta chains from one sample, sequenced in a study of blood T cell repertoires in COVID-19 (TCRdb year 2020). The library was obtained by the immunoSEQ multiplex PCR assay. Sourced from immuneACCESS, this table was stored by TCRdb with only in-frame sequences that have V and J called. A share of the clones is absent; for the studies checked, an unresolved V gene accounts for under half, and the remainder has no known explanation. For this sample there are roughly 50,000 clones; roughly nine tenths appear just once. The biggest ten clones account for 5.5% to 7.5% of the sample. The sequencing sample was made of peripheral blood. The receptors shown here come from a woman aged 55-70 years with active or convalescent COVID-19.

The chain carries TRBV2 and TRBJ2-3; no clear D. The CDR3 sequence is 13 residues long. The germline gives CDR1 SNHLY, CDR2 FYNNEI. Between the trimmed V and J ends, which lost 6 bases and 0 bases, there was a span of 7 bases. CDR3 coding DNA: TGTGCCAGCAGGGCGGATAGCACAGATACGCAGTATTTT. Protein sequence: CASRADSTDTQYF. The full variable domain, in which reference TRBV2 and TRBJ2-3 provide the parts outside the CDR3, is EPEVTQTPSHQVTQMGQEVILRCVPISNHLYFYWYRQILGQKVEFLVSFYNNEISEKSEIFDDQFSVERPDGSNFTLKIRSTKLEDSAMYFCASRADSTDTQYFGPGTRLTVL.

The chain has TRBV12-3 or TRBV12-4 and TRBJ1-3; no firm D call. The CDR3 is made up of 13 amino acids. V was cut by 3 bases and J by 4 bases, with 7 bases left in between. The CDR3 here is CASSFGVGNTIYF. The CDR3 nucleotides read TGTGCCAGCAGTTTCGGGGTAGGAAACACCATATATTTT.

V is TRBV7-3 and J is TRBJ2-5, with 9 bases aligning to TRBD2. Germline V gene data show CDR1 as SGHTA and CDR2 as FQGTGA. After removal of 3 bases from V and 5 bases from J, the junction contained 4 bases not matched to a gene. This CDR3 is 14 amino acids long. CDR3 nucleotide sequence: TGTGCCAGCAGCTTCCTAGCGGGACGGGAGACCCAGTACTTC. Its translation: CASSFLAGRETQYF. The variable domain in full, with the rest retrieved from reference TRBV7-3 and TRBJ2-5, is GAGVSQTPSNKVTEKGKYVELRCDPISGHTALYWYRQSLGQGPEFLIYFQGTGAADDSGLPNDRFFAVRPEGSVSTLKIQRTERGDSAVYLCASSFLAGRETQYFGPGTRLLVL.

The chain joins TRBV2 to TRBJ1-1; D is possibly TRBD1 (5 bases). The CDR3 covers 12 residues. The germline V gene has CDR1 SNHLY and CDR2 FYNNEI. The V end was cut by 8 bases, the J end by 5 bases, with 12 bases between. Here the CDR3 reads CASFQGRTEAFF. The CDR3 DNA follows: TGTGCCAGCTTCCAGGGAAGGACTGAAGCTTTCTTT.

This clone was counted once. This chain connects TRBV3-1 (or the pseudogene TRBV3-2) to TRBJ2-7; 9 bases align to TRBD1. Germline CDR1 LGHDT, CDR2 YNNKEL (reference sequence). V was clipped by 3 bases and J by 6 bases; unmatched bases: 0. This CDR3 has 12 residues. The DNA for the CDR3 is TGTGCCAGCAGCCAGGACAGGGGCGAGCAGTACTTC. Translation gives CASSQDRGEQYF.

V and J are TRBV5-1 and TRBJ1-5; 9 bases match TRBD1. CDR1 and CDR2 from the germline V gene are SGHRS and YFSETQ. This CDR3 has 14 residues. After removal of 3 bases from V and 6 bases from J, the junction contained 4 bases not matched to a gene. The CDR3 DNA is TGCGCCAGCAGCTGGACAGGGGTGGGTCAGCCCCAGCATTTT. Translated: CASSWTGVGQPQHF.

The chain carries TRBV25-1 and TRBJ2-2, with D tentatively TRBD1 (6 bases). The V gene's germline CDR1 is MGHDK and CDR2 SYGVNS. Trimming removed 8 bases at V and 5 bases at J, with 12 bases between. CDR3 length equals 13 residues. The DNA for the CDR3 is TGTGCCAGCCCCGGGACAACTACCGGGGAGCTGTTTTTT. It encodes CASPGTTTGELFF.

For the CDR3, the DNA is TGTGCCAGCAGTAGGGGGAGCAATCAGCCCCAGCATTTT. This sequence encodes CASSRGSNQPQHF. V gene TRBV27 combines with J gene TRBJ1-5, with TRBD1 as a possible D gene (6 bases). CDR3 size: 13 residues. Between the trimmed V and J ends, which lost 5 bases and 1 base, there was a span of 6 bases. Per the germline V gene, CDR1 is MNHEY and CDR2 is SMNVEV (reference sequence).

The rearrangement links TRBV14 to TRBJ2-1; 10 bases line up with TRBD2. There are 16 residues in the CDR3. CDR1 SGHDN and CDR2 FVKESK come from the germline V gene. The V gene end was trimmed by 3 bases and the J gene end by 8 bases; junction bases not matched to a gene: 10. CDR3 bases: TGTGCCAGCAGCCAGCTCACGGGACTAGCGTGGGATGAGCAGTTCTTC. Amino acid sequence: CASSQLTGLAWDEQFF.

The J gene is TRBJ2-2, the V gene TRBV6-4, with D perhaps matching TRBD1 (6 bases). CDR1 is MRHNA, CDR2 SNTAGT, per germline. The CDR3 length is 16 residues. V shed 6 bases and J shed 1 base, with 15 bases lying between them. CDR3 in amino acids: CASSVFLTGNTGELFF. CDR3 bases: TGTGCCAGCAGCGTCTTCCTGACAGGGAACACCGGGGAGCTGTTTTTT.

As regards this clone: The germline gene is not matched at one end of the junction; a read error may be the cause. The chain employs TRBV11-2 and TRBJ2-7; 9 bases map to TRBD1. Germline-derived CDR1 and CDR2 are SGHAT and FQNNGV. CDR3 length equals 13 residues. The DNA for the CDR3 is TGTGCCAGCAGCTTGGGAATACCGGGACAGGGCCTATTC. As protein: CASSLGIPGQGLF. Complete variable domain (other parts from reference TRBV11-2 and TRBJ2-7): EAGVAQSPRYKIIEKRQSVAFWCNPISGHATLYWYQQILGQGPKLLIQFQNNGVVDDSQLPKDRFSAERLKGVDSTLKIQPAKLEDSAVYLCASSLGIPGQGLFGPGTRLTVT.

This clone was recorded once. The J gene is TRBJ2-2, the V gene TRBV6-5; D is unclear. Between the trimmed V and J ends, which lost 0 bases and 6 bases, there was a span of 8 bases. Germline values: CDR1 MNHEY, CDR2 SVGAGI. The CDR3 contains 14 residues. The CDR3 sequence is CASSYSNYPGELFF. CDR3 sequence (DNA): TGTGCCAGCAGTTACTCAAACTACCCCGGGGAGCTGTTTTTT.

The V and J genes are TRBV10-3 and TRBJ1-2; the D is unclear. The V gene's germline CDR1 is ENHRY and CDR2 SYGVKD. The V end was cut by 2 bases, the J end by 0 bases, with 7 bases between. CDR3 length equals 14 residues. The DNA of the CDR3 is TGTGCCATCAGTGAGGGCACCGCTAACTATGGCTACACCTTC. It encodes CAISEGTANYGYTF.

This CDR3 reads CASSQDLVARETQYF. The CDR3 DNA follows: TGTGCCAGCAGCCAAGATCTGGTAGCCCGAGAGACCCAGTACTTC. The V call is TRBV3-1 (or the pseudogene TRBV3-2), the J call TRBJ2-5; no reliable D call. Germline loops: CDR1 LGHDT, CDR2 YNNKEL (reference sequence). The CDR3 is 15 amino acids. V shed 0 bases and J shed 4 bases, with 12 bases lying between them.

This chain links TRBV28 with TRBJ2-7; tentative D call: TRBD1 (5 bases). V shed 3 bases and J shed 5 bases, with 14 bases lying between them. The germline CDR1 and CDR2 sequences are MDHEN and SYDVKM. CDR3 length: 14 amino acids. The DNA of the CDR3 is TGTGCCAGCAGTTTTTATGACAGTAACGACGAGCAGTACTTC. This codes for CASSFYDSNDEQYF.

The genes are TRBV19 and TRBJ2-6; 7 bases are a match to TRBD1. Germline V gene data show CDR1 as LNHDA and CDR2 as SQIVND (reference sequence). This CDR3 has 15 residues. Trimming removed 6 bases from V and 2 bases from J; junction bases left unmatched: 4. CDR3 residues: CASRRTGAGANVLTF. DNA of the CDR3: TGTGCCAGTAGGAGAACAGGGGCTGGGGCCAACGTCCTGACTTTC.

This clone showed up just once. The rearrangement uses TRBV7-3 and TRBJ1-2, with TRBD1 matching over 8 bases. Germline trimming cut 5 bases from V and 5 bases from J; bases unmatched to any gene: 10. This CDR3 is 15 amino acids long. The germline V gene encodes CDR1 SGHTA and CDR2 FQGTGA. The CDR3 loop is CASSPTGGQGYGYTF. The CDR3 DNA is TGTGCCAGCAGCCCCACTGGTGGACAGGGATATGGCTACACCTTC.

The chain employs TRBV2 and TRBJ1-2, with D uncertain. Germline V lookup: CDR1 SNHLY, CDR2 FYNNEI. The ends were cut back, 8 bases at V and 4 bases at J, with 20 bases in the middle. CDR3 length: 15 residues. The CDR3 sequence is CASGVQSAPIYGYTF. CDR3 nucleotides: TGTGCCAGCGGAGTTCAGTCTGCTCCGATCTATGGCTACACCTTC.

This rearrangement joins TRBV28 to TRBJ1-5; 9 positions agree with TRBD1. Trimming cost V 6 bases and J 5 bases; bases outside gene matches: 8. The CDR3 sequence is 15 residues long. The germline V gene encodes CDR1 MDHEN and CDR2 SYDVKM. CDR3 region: CASRPLTGGDQPQHF. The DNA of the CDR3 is TGTGCCAGCAGACCCCTGACAGGGGGAGATCAGCCCCAGCATTTT.

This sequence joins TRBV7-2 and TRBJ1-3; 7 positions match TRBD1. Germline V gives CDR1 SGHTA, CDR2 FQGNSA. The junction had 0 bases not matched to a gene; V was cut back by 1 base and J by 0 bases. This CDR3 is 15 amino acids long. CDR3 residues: CASSLGQGSGNTIYF. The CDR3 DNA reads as TGTGCCAGCAGCTTAGGACAGGGCTCTGGAAACACCATATATTTT.

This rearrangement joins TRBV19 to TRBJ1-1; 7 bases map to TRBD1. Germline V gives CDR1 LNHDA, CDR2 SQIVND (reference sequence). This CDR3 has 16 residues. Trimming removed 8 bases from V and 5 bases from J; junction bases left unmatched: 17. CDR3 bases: TGTGCCAGTCTAATGGGGTCCAGGGGGAGGAAGACTGAAGCTTTCTTT. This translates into CASLMGSRGRKTEAFF.